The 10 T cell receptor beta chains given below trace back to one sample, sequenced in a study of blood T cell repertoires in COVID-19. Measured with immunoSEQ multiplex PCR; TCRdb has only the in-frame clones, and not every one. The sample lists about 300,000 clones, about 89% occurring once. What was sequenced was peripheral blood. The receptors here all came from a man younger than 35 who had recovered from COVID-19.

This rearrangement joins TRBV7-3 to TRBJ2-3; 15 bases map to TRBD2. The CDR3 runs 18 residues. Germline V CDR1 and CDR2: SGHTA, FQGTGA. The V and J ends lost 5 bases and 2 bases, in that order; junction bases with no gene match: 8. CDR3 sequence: CASSPGLAGGPATDTQYF. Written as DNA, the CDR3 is TGTGCCAGCAGCCCGGGACTAGCGGGGGGCCCCGCCACAGATACGCAGTATTTT.

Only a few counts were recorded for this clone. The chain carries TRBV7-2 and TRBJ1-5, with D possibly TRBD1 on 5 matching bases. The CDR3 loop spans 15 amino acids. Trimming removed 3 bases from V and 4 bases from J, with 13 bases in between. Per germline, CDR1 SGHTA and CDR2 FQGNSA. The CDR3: CASSFRADSNQPQHF. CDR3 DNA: TGTGCCAGCAGCTTCAGGGCAGATTCAAATCAGCCCCAGCATTTT.

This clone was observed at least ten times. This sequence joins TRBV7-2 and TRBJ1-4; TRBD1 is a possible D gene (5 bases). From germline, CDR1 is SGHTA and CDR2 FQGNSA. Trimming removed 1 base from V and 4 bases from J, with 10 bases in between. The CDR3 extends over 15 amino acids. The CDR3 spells CASSLGRGNNEKLFF. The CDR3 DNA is TGTGCCAGCAGCTTAGGAAGGGGCAATAATGAAAAACTGTTTTTT.

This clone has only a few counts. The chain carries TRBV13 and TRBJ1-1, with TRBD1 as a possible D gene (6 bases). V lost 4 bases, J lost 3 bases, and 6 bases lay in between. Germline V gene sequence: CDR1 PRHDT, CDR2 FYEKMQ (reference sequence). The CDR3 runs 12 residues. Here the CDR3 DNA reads TGTGCCAGCAGCTGGACAGACACTGAAGCTTTCTTT. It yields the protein CASSWTDTEAFF.

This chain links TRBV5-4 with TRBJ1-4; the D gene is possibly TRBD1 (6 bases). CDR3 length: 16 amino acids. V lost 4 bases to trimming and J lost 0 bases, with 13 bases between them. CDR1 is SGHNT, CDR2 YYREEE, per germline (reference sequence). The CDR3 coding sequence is TGTGCCAGCAGCGAAGGGACACAGACAACTAATGAAAAACTGTTTTTT. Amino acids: CASSEGTQTTNEKLFF.

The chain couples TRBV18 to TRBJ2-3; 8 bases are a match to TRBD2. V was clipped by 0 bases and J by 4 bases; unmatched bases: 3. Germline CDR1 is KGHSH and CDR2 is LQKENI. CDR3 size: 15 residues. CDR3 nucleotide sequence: TGTGCCAGCTCACCACCCGGACTAGCTCCAGATACGCAGTATTTT. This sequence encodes CASSPPGLAPDTQYF.

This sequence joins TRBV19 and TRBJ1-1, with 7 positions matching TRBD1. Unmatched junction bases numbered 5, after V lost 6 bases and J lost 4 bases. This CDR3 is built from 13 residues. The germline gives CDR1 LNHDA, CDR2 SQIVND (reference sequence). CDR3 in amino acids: CASSLQGSTEAFF. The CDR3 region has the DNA TGTGCCAGTAGCTTACAGGGGAGCACTGAAGCTTTCTTT. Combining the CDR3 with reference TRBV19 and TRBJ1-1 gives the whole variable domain DGGITQSPKYLFRKEGQNVTLSCEQNLNHDAMYWYRQDPGQGLRLIYYSQIVNDFQKGDIAEGYSVSREKKESFPLTVTSAQKNPTAFYLCASSLQGSTEAFFGQGTRLTVV.

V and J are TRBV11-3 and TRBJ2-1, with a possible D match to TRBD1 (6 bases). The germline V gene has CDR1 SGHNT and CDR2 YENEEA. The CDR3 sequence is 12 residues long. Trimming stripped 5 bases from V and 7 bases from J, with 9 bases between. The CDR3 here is CASSTGWNEQFF. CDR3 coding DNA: TGTGCCAGCAGCACAGGGTGGAATGAGCAGTTCTTC.

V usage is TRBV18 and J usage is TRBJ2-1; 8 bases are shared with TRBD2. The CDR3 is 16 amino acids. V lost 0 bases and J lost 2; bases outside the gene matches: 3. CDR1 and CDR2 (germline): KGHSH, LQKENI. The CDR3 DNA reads TGTGCCAGCTCACCACCGAGCGGGGGACCCTACAATGAGCAGTTCTTC. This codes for CASSPPSGGPYNEQFF.

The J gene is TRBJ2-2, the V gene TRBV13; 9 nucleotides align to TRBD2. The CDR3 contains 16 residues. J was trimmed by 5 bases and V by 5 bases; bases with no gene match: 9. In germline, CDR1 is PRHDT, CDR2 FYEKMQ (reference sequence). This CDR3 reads CASSPVSGRGTGELFF. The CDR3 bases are TGTGCCAGCAGCCCGGTTAGCGGGAGAGGGACCGGGGAGCTGTTTTTT.